The table lists the clone carrying this T cell receptor beta chain with a few counts. Original methodology: Amplification of reference gene primers provided the estimated nucleated cell counts. Assay used: immunoSEQ multiplex PCR; TCRdb lists only in-frame clones, some missing. From that table come the V and J calls and clone size; the DNA was used to work out D and trimming. The data contain 150,000 to 200,000 clones, approximately 84% of them singletons. Germline values: CDR1 ENHRY, CDR2 SYGVKD. J was trimmed by 6 bases and V by 7 bases; bases with no gene match: 4. The CDR3 has 14 amino acids. The entry originates in a study of blood T cell repertoires in COVID-19.

The specimen sequenced was peripheral blood. The clonotype comes from a woman of 80 years or more with acute or convalescent COVID-19. The rearrangement joins TRBV10-3 to TRBJ2-7, with TRBD2 identical over 15 bases. The DNA for the CDR3 is TGTGCCATCACCACGGGACTAGCGGGAGGCGAGCAGTACTTC. This encodes CAITTGLAGGEQYF.